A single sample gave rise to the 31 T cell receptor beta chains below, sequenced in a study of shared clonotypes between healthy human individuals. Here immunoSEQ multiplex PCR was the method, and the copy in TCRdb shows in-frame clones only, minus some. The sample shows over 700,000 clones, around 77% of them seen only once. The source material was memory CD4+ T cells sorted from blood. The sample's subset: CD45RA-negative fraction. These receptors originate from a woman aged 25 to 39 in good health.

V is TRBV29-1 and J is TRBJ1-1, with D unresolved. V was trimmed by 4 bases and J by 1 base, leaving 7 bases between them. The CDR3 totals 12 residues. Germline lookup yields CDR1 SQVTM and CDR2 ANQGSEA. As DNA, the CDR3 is TGCAGCGTTGGGCGGCAGAACACTGAAGCTTTCTTT. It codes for CSVGRQNTEAFF.

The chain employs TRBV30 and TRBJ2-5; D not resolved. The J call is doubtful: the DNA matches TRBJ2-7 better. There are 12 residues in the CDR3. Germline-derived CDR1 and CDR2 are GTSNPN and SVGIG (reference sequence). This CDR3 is CAWSPVTYEQYF. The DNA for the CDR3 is TGTGCCTGGAGTCCGGTAACCTACGAGCAGTACTTC.

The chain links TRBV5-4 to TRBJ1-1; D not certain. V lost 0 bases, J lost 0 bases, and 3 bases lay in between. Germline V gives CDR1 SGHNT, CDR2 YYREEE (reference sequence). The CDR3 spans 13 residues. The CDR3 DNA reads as TGTGCCAGCAGCTTGGCTCTGAACACTGAAGCTTTCTTT. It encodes CASSLALNTEAFF. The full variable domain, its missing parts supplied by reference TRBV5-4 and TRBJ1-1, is ETGVTQSPTHLIKTRGQQVTLRCSSQSGHNTVSWYQQALGQGPQFIFQYYREEENGRGNFPPRFSGLQFPNYSSELNVNALELDDSALYLCASSLALNTEAFFGQGTRLTVV.

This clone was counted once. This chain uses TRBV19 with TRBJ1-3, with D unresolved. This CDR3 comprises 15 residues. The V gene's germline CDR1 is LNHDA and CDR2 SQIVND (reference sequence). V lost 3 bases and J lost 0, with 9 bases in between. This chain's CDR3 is CASSIGPYSGNTIYF. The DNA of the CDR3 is TGTGCCAGTAGTATTGGGCCCTACTCTGGAAACACCATATATTTT. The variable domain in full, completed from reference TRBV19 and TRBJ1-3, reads DGGITQSPKYLFRKEGQNVTLSCEQNLNHDAMYWYRQDPGQGLRLIYYSQIVNDFQKGDIAEGYSVSREKKESFPLTVTSAQKNPTAFYLCASSIGPYSGNTIYFGEGSWLTVV.

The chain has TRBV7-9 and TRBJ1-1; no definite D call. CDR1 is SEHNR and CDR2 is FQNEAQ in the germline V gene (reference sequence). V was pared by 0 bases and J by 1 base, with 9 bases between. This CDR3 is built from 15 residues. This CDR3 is CASSLAVSENTEAFF. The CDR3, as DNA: TGTGCCAGCAGCTTAGCGGTCAGCGAGAACACTGAAGCTTTCTTT.

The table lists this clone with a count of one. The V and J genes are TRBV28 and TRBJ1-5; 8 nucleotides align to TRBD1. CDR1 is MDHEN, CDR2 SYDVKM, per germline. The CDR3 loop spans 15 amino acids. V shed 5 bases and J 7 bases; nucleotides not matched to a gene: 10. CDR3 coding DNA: TGTGCCAGCAGTCCCGAGGACAGGGCCAGCCAGCCCCAGCATTTT. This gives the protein CASSPEDRASQPQHF. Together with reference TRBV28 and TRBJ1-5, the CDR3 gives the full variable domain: DVKVTQSSRYLVKRTGEKVFLECVQDMDHENMFWYRQDPGLGLRLIYFSYDVKMKEKGDIPEGYSVSREKKERFSLILESASTNQTSMYLCASSPEDRASQPQHFGDGTRLSIL.

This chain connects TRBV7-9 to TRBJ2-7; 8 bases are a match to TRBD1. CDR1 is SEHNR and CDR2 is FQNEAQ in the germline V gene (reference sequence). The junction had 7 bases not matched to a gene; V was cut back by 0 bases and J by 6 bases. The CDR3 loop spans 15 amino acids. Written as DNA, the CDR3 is TGTGCCAGCAGCTTAGCCGGCGGACAGGGTGCCGAGCAGTACTTC. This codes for CASSLAGGQGAEQYF.

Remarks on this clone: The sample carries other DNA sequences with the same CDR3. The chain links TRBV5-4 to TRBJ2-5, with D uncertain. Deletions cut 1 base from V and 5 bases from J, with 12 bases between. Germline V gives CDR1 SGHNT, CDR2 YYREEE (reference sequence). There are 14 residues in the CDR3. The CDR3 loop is CASSLYRDEETQYF. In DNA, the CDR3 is TGTGCCAGCAGCTTGTATCGAGACGAGGAGACCCAGTACTTC.

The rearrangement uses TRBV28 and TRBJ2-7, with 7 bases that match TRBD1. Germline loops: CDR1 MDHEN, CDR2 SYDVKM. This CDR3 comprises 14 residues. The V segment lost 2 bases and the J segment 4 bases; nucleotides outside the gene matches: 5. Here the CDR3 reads CASSLGTATYEQYF. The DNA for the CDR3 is TGTGCCAGCAGTTTAGGGACAGCTACTTACGAGCAGTACTTC.

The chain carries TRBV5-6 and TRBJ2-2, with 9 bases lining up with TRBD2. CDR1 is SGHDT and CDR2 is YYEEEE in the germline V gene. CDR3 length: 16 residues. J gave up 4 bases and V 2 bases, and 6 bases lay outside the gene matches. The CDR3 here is CASSFVSGSRTGELFF. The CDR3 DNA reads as TGTGCCAGCAGCTTCGTTAGCGGGAGTCGCACCGGGGAGCTGTTTTTT. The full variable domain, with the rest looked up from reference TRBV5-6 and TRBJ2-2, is DAGVTQSPTHLIKTRGQQVTLRCSPKSGHDTVSWYQQALGQGPQFIFQYYEEEERQRGNFPDRFSGHQFPNYSSELNVNALLLGDSALYLCASSFVSGSRTGELFFGEGSRLTVL.

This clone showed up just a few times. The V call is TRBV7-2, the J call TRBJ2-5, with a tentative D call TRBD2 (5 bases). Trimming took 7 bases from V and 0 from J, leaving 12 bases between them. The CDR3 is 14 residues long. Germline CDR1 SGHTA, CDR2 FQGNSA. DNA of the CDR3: TGTGCCAGCACCTCAGCGGACTACCAAGAGACCCAGTACTTC. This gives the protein CASTSADYQETQYF. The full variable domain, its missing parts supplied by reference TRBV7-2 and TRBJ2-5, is GAGVSQSPSNKVTEKGKDVELRCDPISGHTALYWYRQSLGQGLEFLIYFQGNSAPDKSGLPSDRFSAERTGGSVSTLTIQRTQQEDSAVYLCASTSADYQETQYFGPGTRLLVL.

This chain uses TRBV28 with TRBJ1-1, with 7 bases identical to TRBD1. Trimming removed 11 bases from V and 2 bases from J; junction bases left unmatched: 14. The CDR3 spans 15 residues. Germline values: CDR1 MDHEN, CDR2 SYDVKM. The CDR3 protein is CAARTGAVPNTEAFF. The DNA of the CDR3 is TGTGCCGCCAGGACAGGAGCCGTCCCAAACACTGAAGCTTTCTTT.

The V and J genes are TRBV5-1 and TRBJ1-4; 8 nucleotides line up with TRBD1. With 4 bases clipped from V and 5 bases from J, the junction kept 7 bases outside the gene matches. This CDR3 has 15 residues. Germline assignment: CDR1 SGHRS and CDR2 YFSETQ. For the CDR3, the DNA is TGCGCCAGCAGCCTAGGACAGGGAGACAATGAAAAACTGTTTTTT. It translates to CASSLGQGDNEKLFF.

CDR3 sequence reads: CAWRYHYGYTF. CDR3 DNA: TGTGCCTGGAGATACCACTATGGCTACACCTTC. J is TRBJ1-2 and V is TRBV30, with D uncertain. Germline V gene sequence: CDR1 GTSNPN, CDR2 SVGIG (reference sequence). V lost 3 bases, J lost 3 bases, and 5 bases lay in between. The CDR3 covers 11 residues.

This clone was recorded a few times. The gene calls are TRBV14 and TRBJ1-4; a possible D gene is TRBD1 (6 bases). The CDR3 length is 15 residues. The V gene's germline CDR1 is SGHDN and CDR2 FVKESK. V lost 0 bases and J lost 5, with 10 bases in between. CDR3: CASSQDGQLNEKLFF. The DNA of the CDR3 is TGTGCCAGCAGCCAAGACGGACAGCTGAATGAAAAACTGTTTTTT. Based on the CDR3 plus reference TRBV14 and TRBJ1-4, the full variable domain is EAGVTQFPSHSVIEKGQTVTLRCDPISGHDNLYWYRRVMGKEIKFLLHFVKESKQDESGMPNNRFLAERTGGTYSTLKVQPAELEDSGVYFCASSQDGQLNEKLFFGSGTQLSVL.

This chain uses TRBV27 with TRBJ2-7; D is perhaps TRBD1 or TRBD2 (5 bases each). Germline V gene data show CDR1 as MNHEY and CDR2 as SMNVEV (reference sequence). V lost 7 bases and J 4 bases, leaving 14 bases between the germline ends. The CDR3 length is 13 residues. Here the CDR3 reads CASKSLGVYEQYF. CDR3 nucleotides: TGTGCCAGCAAGTCGTTGGGGGTTTACGAGCAGTACTTC.

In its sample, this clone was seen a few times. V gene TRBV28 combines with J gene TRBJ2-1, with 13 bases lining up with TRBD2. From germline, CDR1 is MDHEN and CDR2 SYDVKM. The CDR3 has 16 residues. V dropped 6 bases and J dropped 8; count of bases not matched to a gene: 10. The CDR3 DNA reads TGTGCCAGCAGACACTTCACTAGCGGGAGGGTCGATGAGCAGTTCTTC. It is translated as CASRHFTSGRVDEQFF. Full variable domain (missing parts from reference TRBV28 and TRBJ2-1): DVKVTQSSRYLVKRTGEKVFLECVQDMDHENMFWYRQDPGLGLRLIYFSYDVKMKEKGDIPEGYSVSREKKERFSLILESASTNQTSMYLCASRHFTSGRVDEQFFGPGTRLTVL.

CDR3: CASSLGLANYEQYF. The CDR3, as DNA: TGTGCCAGCAGCTTAGGCCTAGCGAACTACGAGCAGTACTTC. V gene TRBV7-2 combines with J gene TRBJ2-7, with D tentatively TRBD2 (6 bases). Germline CDR1 reads SGHTA; CDR2 reads FQGNSA. V lost 1 base and J lost 3, with 10 bases in between. The CDR3 loop spans 14 amino acids. The full variable domain, in which reference TRBV7-2 and TRBJ2-7 provide the parts outside the CDR3, is GAGVSQSPSNKVTEKGKDVELRCDPISGHTALYWYRQSLGQGLEFLIYFQGNSAPDKSGLPSDRFSAERTGGSVSTLTIQRTQQEDSAVYLCASSLGLANYEQYFGPGTRLTVT.

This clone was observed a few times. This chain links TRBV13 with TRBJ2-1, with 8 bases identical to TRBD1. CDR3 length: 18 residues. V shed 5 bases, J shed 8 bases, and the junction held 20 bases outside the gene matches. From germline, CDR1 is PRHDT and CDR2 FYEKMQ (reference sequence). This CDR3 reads CASSESAILGDRSDEQFF. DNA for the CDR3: TGTGCCAGCAGCGAGTCAGCCATTCTCGGGGACAGGTCCGATGAGCAGTTCTTC.

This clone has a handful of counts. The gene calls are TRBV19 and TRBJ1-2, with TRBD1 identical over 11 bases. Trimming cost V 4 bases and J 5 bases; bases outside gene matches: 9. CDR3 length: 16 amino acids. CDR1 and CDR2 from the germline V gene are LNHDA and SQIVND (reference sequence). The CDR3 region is CASSRSGTGGTYGYTF. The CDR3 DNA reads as TGTGCCAGTAGTAGATCCGGGACAGGGGGGACATATGGCTACACCTTC.

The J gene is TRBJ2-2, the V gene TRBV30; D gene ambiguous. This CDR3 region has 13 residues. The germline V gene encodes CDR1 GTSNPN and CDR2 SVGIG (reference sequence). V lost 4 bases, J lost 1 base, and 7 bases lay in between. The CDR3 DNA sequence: TGTGCCTGGAATCAAGGGAACACCGGGGAGCTGTTTTTT. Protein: CAWNQGNTGELFF. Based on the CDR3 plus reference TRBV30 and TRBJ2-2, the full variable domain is SQTIHQWPATLVQPVGSPLSLECTVEGTSNPNLYWYRQAAGRGLQLLFYSVGIGQISSEVPQNLSASRPQDRQFILSSKKLLLSDSGFYLCAWNQGNTGELFFGEGSRLTVL.

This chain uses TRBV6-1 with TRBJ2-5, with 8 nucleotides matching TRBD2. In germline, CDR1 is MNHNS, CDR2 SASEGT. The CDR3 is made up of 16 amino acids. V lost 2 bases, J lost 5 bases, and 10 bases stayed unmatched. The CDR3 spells CASSEYQRETTETQYF. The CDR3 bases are TGTGCCAGCAGTGAATATCAGCGGGAGACAACGGAGACCCAGTACTTC.

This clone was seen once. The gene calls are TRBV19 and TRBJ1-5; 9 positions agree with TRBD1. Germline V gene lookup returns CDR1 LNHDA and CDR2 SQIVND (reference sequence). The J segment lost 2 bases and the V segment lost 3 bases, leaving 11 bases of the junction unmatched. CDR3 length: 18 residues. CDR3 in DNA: TGTGCCAGTAGTATCAAGGGGGACAGGGTGTTTGGCAATCAGCCCCAGCATTTT. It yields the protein CASSIKGDRVFGNQPQHF.

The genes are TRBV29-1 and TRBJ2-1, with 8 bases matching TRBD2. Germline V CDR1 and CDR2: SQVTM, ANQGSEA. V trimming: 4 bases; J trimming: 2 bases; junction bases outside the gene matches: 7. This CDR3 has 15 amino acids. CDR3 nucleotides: TGCAGCGTTGCCGGGGTCGGGAGGGCCTACAATGAGCAGTTCTTC. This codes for CSVAGVGRAYNEQFF.

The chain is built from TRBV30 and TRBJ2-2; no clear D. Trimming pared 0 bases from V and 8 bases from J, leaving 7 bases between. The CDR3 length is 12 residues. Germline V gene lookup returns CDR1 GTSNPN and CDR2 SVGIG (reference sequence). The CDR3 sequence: CAWSVQVGELFF. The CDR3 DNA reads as TGTGCCTGGAGTGTCCAAGTAGGGGAGCTGTTTTTT. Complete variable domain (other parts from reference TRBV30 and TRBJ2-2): SQTIHQWPATLVQPVGSPLSLECTVEGTSNPNLYWYRQAAGRGLQLLFYSVGIGQISSEVPQNLSASRPQDRQFILSSKKLLLSDSGFYLCAWSVQVGELFFGEGSRLTVL.

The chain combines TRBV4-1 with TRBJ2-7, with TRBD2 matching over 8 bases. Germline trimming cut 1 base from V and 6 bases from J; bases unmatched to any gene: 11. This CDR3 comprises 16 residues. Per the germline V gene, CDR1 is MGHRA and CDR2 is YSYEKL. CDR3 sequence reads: CASSQVPRSGSREQYF. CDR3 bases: TGCGCCAGCAGCCAAGTGCCAAGAAGCGGGAGTCGCGAGCAGTACTTC.

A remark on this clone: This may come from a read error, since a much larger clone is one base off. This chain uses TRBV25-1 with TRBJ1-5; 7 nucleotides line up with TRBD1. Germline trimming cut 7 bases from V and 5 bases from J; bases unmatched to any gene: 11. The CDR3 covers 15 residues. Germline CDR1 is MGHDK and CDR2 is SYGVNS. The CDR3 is CASNEGDREYQPQHF. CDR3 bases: TGTGCCAGCAATGAGGGAGACAGGGAATATCAGCCCCAGCATTTT.

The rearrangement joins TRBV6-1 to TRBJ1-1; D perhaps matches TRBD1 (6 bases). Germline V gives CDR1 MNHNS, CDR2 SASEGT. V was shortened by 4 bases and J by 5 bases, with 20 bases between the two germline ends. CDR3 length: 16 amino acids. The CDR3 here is CASSAPGLQGGTEAFF. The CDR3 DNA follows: TGTGCCAGCAGTGCTCCCGGTTTACAGGGAGGAACTGAAGCTTTCTTT.

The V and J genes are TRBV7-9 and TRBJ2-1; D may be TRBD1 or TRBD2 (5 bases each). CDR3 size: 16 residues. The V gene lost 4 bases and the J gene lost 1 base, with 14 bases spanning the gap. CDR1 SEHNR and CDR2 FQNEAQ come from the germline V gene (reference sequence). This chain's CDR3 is CASSSRDALSYNEQFF. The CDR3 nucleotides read TGTGCCAGCAGCTCCCGGGACGCACTTTCCTACAATGAGCAGTTCTTC.

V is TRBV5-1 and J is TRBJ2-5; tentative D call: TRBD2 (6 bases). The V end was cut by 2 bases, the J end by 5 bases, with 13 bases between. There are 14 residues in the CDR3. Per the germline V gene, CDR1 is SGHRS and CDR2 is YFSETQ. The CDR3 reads CASSLPSVEETQYF. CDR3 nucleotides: TGCGCCAGCAGCTTACCTAGCGTAGAGGAGACCCAGTACTTC. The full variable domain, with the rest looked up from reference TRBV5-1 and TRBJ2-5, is KAGVTQTPRYLIKTRGQQVTLSCSPISGHRSVSWYQQTPGQGLQFLFEYFSETQRNKGNFPGRFSGRQFSNSRSEMNVSTLELGDSALYLCASSLPSVEETQYFGPGTRLLVL.

DNA of the CDR3: TGTGCCAGCAGCTTAGATCGGGGAGCGGGAGTGATCAAAAACATTCAGTACTTC. This encodes CASSLDRGAGVIKNIQYF. This chain joins TRBV11-2 and TRBJ2-4; 8 bases align to TRBD2. Germline loops: CDR1 SGHAT, CDR2 FQNNGV. V lost 0 bases, J lost 3 bases, and 10 bases stayed unmatched. The CDR3 extends over 18 amino acids.